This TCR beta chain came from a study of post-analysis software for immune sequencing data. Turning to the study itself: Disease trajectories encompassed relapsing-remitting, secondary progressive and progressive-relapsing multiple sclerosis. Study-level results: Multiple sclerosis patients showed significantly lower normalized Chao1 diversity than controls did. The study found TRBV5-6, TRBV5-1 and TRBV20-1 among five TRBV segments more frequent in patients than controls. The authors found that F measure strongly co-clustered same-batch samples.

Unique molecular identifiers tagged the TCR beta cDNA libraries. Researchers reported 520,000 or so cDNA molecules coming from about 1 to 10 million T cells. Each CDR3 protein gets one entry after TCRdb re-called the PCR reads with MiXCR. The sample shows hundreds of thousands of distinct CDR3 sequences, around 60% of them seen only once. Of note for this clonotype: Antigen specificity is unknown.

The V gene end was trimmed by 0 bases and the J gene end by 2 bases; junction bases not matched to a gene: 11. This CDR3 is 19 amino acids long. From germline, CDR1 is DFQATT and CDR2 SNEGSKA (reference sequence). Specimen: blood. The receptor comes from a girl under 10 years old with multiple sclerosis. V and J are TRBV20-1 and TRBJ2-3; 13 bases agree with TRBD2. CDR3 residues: CSAREVRTSGSGITDTQYF. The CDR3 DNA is TGCAGTGCTAGAGAAGTTCGGACTAGCGGGAGTGGGATCACAGATACGCAGTATTTT.